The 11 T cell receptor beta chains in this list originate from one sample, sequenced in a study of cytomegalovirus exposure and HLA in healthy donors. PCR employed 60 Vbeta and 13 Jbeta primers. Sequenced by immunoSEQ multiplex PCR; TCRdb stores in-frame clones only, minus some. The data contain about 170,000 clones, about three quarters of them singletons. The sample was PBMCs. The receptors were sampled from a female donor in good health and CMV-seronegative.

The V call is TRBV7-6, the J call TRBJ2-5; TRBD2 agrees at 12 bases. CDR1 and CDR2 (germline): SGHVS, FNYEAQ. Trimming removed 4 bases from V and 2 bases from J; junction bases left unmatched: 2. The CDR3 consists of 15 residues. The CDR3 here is CASSSSGRGQETQYF. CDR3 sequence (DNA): TGTGCCAGCAGCTCTAGCGGGAGGGGTCAAGAGACCCAGTACTTC.

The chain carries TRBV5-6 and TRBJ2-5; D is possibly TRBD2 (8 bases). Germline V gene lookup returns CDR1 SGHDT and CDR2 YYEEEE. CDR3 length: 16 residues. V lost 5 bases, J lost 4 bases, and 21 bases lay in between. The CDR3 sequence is CASSKSGRGPGETQYF. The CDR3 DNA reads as TGTGCCAGCAGTAAGTCCGGGAGGGGGCCGGGAGAGACCCAGTACTTC.

In DNA form, the CDR3 reads TGCGCCAGCAGTCCACCCCGACAGGGTAGGGAACCAGAAGCTTTCTTT. Its protein product is CASSPPRQGREPEAFF. The chain combines TRBV10-1 with TRBJ1-1; 7 positions match TRBD1. The V gene end was trimmed by 5 bases and the J gene end by 8 bases; junction bases not matched to a gene: 17. There are 16 residues in the CDR3. Germline V gene lookup returns CDR1 WNHNN and CDR2 SYGVQD (reference sequence).

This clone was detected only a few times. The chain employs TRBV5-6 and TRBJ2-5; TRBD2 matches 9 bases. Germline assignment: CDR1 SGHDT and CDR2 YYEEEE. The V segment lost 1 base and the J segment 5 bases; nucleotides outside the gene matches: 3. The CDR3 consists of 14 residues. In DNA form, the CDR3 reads TGTGCCAGCAGCTTGCTAGCGGGATTGGAGACCCAGTACTTC. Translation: CASSLLAGLETQYF.

CDR3 amino acids: CASTPGGTNTGELFF. CDR3 bases: TGTGCCAGCACCCCTGGAGGAACGAACACCGGGGAGCTGTTTTTT. The chain joins TRBV11-1 to TRBJ2-2, with D tentatively TRBD2 (5 bases). Trimming took 7 bases from V and 0 from J, leaving 12 bases between them. CDR1 is SGHAT, CDR2 FQDESV, per germline (reference sequence). This CDR3 is 15 amino acids long. The variable domain in full, completed from reference TRBV11-1 and TRBJ2-2, reads EAEVAQSPRYKITEKSQAVAFWCDPISGHATLYWYRQILGQGPELLVQFQDESVVDDSQLPKDRFSAERLKGVDSTLKIQPAELGDSAMYLCASTPGGTNTGELFFGEGSRLTVL.

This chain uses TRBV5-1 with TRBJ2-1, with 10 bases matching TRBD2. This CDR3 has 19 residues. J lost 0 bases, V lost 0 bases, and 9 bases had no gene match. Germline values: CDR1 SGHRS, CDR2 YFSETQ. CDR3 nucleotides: TGCGCCAGCAGCTTGGCCCAGCGGGGGGGCCTTCTCTCCTACAATGAGCAGTTCTTC. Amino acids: CASSLAQRGGLLSYNEQFF. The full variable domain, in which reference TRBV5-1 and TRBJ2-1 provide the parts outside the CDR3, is KAGVTQTPRYLIKTRGQQVTLSCSPISGHRSVSWYQQTPGQGLQFLFEYFSETQRNKGNFPGRFSGRQFSNSRSEMNVSTLELGDSALYLCASSLAQRGGLLSYNEQFFGPGTRLTVL.

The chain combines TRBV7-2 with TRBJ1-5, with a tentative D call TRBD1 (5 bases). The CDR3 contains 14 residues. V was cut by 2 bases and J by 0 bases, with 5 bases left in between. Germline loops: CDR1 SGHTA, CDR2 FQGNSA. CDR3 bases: TGTGCCAGCAGCTTACAGGGTAGCAATCAGCCCCAGCATTTT. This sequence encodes CASSLQGSNQPQHF.

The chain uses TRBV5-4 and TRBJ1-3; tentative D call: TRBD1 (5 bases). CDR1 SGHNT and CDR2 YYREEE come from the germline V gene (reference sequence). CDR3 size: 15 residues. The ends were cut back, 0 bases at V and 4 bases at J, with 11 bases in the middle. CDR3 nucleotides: TGTGCCAGCAGCTTGGCCGAGACAGCGGGAAACACCATATATTTT. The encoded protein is CASSLAETAGNTIYF.

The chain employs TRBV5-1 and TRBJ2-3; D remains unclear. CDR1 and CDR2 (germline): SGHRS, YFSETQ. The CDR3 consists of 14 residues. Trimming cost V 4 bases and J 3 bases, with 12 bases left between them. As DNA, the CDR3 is TGCGCCAGCAGCCCCGGCCCCGGGACAGATACGCAGTATTTT. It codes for CASSPGPGTDTQYF.

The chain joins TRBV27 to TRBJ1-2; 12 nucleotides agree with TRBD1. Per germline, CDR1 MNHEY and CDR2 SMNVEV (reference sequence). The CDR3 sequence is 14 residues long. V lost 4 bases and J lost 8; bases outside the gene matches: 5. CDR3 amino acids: CASSYGTGGRGYTF. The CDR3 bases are TGTGCCAGCAGTTACGGGACAGGGGGCAGAGGCTACACCTTC.

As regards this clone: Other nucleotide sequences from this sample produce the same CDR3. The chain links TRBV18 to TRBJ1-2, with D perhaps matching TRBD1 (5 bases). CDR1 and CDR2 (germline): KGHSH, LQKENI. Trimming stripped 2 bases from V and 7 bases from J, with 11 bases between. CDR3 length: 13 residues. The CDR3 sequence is CASSPGQGGGYTF. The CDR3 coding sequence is TGTGCCAGCTCACCAGGGCAGGGAGGTGGCTACACCTTC.